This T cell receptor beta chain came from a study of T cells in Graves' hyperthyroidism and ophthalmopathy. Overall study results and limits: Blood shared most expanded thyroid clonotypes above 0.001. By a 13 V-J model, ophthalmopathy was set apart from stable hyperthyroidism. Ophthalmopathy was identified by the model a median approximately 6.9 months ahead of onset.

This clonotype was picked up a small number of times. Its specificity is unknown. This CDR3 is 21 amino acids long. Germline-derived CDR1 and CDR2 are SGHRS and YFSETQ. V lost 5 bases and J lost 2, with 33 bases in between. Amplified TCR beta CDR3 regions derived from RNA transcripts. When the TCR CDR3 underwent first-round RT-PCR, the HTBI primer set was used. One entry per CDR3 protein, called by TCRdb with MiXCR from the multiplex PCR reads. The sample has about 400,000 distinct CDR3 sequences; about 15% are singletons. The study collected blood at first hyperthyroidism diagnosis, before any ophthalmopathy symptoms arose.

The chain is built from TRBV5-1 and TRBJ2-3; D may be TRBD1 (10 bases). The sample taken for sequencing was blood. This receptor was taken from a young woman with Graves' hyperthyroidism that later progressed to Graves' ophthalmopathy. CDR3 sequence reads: CASSSPPGTGVPSGNTDTQYF. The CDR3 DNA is TGCGCCAGCAGTTCCCCTCCCGGGACAGGGGTTCCTAGCGGGAACACAGATACGCAGTATTTT.